Following are 24 T cell receptor beta chains from one sample sequenced in a study of blood T cell repertoires in COVID-19. TCRdb's copy holds only in-frame clones and misses some; the assay was immunoSEQ multiplex PCR. The table lists 190,000 or so clones, about 85% of them singletons. The sequenced sample consisted of peripheral blood. The receptors originated from a woman aged 80 or older with acute or convalescent COVID-19.

The chain recombines TRBV7-9 with TRBJ2-1; 7 nucleotides match TRBD2. V shed 5 bases, J shed 10 bases, and the junction held 17 bases outside the gene matches. The CDR3 contains 16 residues. The germline CDR1 and CDR2 sequences are SEHNR and FQNEAQ (reference sequence). Here the CDR3 DNA reads TGTGCCAGCAGCCCCCGGCCTAGCGGCCCTGGAGGGGAGCAGTTCTTC. This codes for CASSPRPSGPGGEQFF.

The chain joins TRBV15 to TRBJ1-5, with TRBD1 matching 9 bases. Germline values: CDR1 LNHNV, CDR2 YYDKDF (reference sequence). This CDR3 is built from 18 residues. Germline trimming cut 1 base from V and 0 bases from J; bases unmatched to any gene: 7. As DNA, the CDR3 is TGTGCCACCAGCAGAGCGGGACAGGGAGCTTATAGCAATCAGCCCCAGCATTTT. This gives the protein CATSRAGQGAYSNQPQHF.

The chain is built from TRBV6-6 and TRBJ1-2; no clear D gene. The CDR3 has 14 amino acids. Trimming stripped 2 bases from V and 4 bases from J, with 11 bases between. Per germline, CDR1 MNHNY and CDR2 SVGAGI (reference sequence). In nucleotides, the CDR3 is TGTGCCAGCAGTTACAGTGGTAACAGCTATGGCTACACCTTC. Its protein product is CASSYSGNSYGYTF.

The rearrangement joins TRBV5-1 to TRBJ2-3; perhaps TRBD1 as D (5 bases). Trimming removed 4 bases from V and 2 bases from J, with 14 bases in between. Per the germline V gene, CDR1 is SGHRS and CDR2 is YFSETQ. This CDR3 spans 15 amino acids. CDR3 amino acids: CASSLPGLYTDTQYF. The CDR3 bases are TGCGCCAGCAGCCTACCAGGGTTGTACACAGATACGCAGTATTTT.

The chain joins TRBV19 to TRBJ2-3, with D possibly being TRBD2 (5 bases). V lost 5 bases and J lost 4, with 16 bases in between. Germline loops: CDR1 LNHDA, CDR2 SQIVND (reference sequence). The CDR3 length is 15 residues. The CDR3 nucleotides are TGTGCCAGTAGTCTCGTGCGGGCAGAGTCAGATACGCAGTATTTT. Translated: CASSLVRAESDTQYF.

This sequence joins TRBV7-8 and TRBJ2-1, with a possible D match to TRBD2 (6 bases). In germline, CDR1 is SGHVS, CDR2 FQNEAQ. The CDR3 runs to 15 residues. V dropped 0 bases and J dropped 2 bases, with 8 bases sitting between them. The CDR3 coding sequence is TGTGCCAGCAGCTTAGCACCGGGGGCCTACAATGAGCAGTTCTTC. It translates to CASSLAPGAYNEQFF.

The chain couples TRBV12-2 to TRBJ1-1. TRBV12-2 is a listed pseudogene. The CDR3 covers 12 residues. DNA for the CDR3: TGTGCAAGTCCTCGCGGCTACACTGAAGCTTTCTTT. This sequence encodes CASPRGYTEAFF.

The table lists this clone with a count of one. This chain links TRBV7-2 with TRBJ2-7; TRBD1 matches 7 bases. The CDR3 loop spans 15 amino acids. The V gene's germline CDR1 is SGHTA and CDR2 FQGNSA. V shed 1 base, J shed 2 bases, and the junction held 5 bases outside the gene matches. Here the CDR3 DNA reads TGTGCCAGCAGCTTAGTGGGGGACAGTCCCTACGAGCAGTACTTC. Amino acid sequence: CASSLVGDSPYEQYF.

CDR3 sequence reads: CASIYAGLDGYTF. In DNA, the CDR3 is TGTGCCAGCATCTACGCGGGTTTGGATGGCTACACCTTC. The gene calls are TRBV6-4 and TRBJ1-2; D unresolved. The CDR3 contains 13 residues. Germline CDR1 reads MRHNA; CDR2 reads SNTAGT. Deletions cut 7 bases from V and 6 bases from J, with 15 bases between.

This chain uses TRBV19 with TRBJ1-5; D perhaps matches TRBD1 (6 bases). The CDR3 runs to 15 residues. The V end lost 3 bases, the J end lost 5 bases, and 14 bases lay between the germline ends. Germline-derived CDR1 and CDR2 are LNHDA and SQIVND (reference sequence). The CDR3 region has the DNA TGTGCCAGTAGTATTCGGGCGGGGGCACATCAGCCCCAGCATTTT. Its protein product is CASSIRAGAHQPQHF.

The J gene is TRBJ2-7, the V gene TRBV14; 7 bases fit TRBD2. The CDR3 has 16 residues. The germline CDR1 and CDR2 sequences are SGHDN and FVKESK. Trimming took 3 bases from V and 0 from J; bases not matched to a gene: 8. CDR3 DNA: TGTGCCAGCAGCCAGGGTCTAGCGGCTGCCTCCTACGAGCAGTACTTC. Amino acids: CASSQGLAAASYEQYF.

The rearrangement links TRBV5-1 to TRBJ2-5, with TRBD1 as a possible D gene (5 bases). The V end was cut by 0 bases, the J end by 4 bases, with 13 bases between. CDR3 size: 15 residues. Germline-derived CDR1 and CDR2 are SGHRS and YFSETQ. Written as DNA, the CDR3 is TGCGCCAGCAGCTTGGCCCCGGGTGGGGCAGAGACCCAGTACTTC. This gives the protein CASSLAPGGAETQYF.

CDR3 protein: CASSDGRGYTF. The CDR3 DNA reads as TGTGCCAGCAGTGACGGGAGAGGCTACACCTTC. The chain couples TRBV6-4 to TRBJ1-2; no clear D gene. The length of the CDR3 is 11 residues. Trimming pared 2 bases from V and 8 bases from J, leaving 6 bases between. Germline loops: CDR1 MRHNA, CDR2 SNTAGT.

The J gene is TRBJ2-1, the V gene TRBV19; unclear D gene. CDR3 length: 13 residues. V dropped 5 bases and J dropped 8 bases, with 13 bases sitting between them. The germline V gene encodes CDR1 LNHDA and CDR2 SQIVND (reference sequence). The DNA of the CDR3 is TGTGCCAGTAGTTATCGGTCATCCGATGAGCAGTTCTTC. Translated: CASSYRSSDEQFF.

The chain couples TRBV2 to TRBJ2-3; the D is unclear. Between the trimmed V and J ends, which lost 5 bases and 6 bases, there was a span of 12 bases. This CDR3 has 13 residues. Germline CDR1 is SNHLY and CDR2 is FYNNEI. The CDR3 DNA reads as TGTGCCAGCAGTAAGAACTACGCTGATACGCAGTATTTT. This encodes CASSKNYADTQYF. Supplemented by reference TRBV2 and TRBJ2-3, the full variable domain reads EPEVTQTPSHQVTQMGQEVILRCVPISNHLYFYWYRQILGQKVEFLVSFYNNEISEKSEIFDDQFSVERPDGSNFTLKIRSTKLEDSAMYFCASSKNYADTQYFGPGTRLTVL.

The chain employs TRBV6-2 or TRBV6-3 and TRBJ2-5; possible D gene TRBD2, 6 bases. The CDR3 contains 16 residues. In germline, CDR1 is MNHEY, CDR2 SVGEGT. V lost 5 bases, J lost 1 base, and 17 bases lay in between. CDR3 DNA: TGTGCCAGCAGTCCACTATCGACTAGTTTCCAAGAGACCCAGTACTTC. This gives the protein CASSPLSTSFQETQYF.

This clone was found once. The V and J genes are TRBV19 and TRBJ2-7, with 8 bases lining up with TRBD1. Germline lookup yields CDR1 LNHDA and CDR2 SQIVND (reference sequence). CDR3 size: 13 residues. V gave up 4 bases and J gave up 6 bases; unmatched junction bases: 5. CDR3 coding DNA: TGTGCCAGTAGTACAGGGGGCCCCACCGAGCAGTACTTC. Its protein is CASSTGGPTEQYF.

This sequence joins TRBV9 and TRBJ2-6; 8 nucleotides align to TRBD2. Trimming cost V 4 bases and J 0 bases; bases outside gene matches: 12. This CDR3 comprises 19 residues. The germline CDR1 and CDR2 sequences are SGDLS and YYNGEE. CDR3 loop: CASSSLGLAGTSGANVLTF. CDR3 nucleotides: TGTGCCAGCAGCTCCCTCGGGCTAGCGGGTACCTCTGGGGCCAACGTCCTGACTTTC.

The chain joins TRBV24-1 to TRBJ2-3; no reliable D call. Germline lookup yields CDR1 KGHDR and CDR2 SFDVKD. CDR3 length: 13 residues. V was trimmed by 4 bases and J by 5 bases, leaving 9 bases between them. CDR3 amino acids: CATSEPNGDTQYF. CDR3 sequence (DNA): TGTGCCACCAGTGAGCCAAACGGAGATACGCAGTATTTT.

V is TRBV6-5 and J is TRBJ2-3; D possibly corresponds to TRBD2 (6 bases). CDR1 and CDR2 from the germline V gene are MNHEY and SVGAGI. The CDR3 extends over 14 amino acids. Trimming took off 3 bases at V and 5 bases at J, with 12 bases between the two ends. The CDR3 nucleotides are TGTGCCAGCAGTTATGGGAGGTGGGGAGATACGCAGTATTTT. This translates into CASSYGRWGDTQYF.

V gene TRBV11-2 combines with J gene TRBJ1-2, with 10 bases aligning to TRBD1. The CDR3 spans 15 residues. Trimming cost V 3 bases and J 4 bases; bases outside gene matches: 5. CDR1 is SGHAT and CDR2 is FQNNGV in the germline V gene. The CDR3 DNA reads as TGTGCCAGCAGCTTGGCGGACAGGGGGTCCTATGGCTACACCTTC. This sequence encodes CASSLADRGSYGYTF.

The chain uses TRBV5-1 and TRBJ1-3, with TRBD1 matching 10 bases. The CDR3 consists of 14 residues. Germline trimming cut 4 bases from V and 8 bases from J; bases unmatched to any gene: 6. CDR1 SGHRS and CDR2 YFSETQ come from the germline V gene. CDR3 amino acids: CASSPDRGKDTIYF. CDR3 nucleotides: TGCGCCAGCAGCCCGGACAGGGGGAAGGACACCATATATTTT. Complete variable domain (other parts from reference TRBV5-1 and TRBJ1-3): KAGVTQTPRYLIKTRGQQVTLSCSPISGHRSVSWYQQTPGQGLQFLFEYFSETQRNKGNFPGRFSGRQFSNSRSEMNVSTLELGDSALYLCASSPDRGKDTIYFGEGSWLTVV.

This sequence joins TRBV7-9 and TRBJ1-6; 10 bases are a match to TRBD1. V lost 2 bases and J lost 7; bases outside the gene matches: 5. CDR1 SEHNR and CDR2 FQNEAQ come from the germline V gene (reference sequence). The CDR3 runs to 16 residues. The CDR3 region is CASSLPGQGMNSPLHF. The CDR3 region has the DNA TGTGCCAGCAGCTTACCGGGACAGGGGATGAATTCACCCCTCCACTTT. Drawing the rest from reference TRBV7-9 and TRBJ1-6, the complete variable domain is DTGVSQNPRHKITKRGQNVTFRCDPISEHNRLYWYRQTLGQGPEFLTYFQNEAQLEKSRLLSDRFSAERPKGSFSTLEIQRTEQGDSAMYLCASSLPGQGMNSPLHFGNGTRLTVT.

V and J are TRBV6-6 and TRBJ2-7, with 8 bases identical to TRBD2. The CDR3 contains 13 residues. The junction had 0 bases not matched to a gene; V was cut back by 2 bases and J by 3 bases. Germline CDR1 reads MNHNY; CDR2 reads SVGAGI (reference sequence). In DNA, the CDR3 is TGTGCCAGCAGTTACACTAGCGGCTACGAGCAGTACTTC. This codes for CASSYTSGYEQYF.